The clone carrying this T cell receptor beta chain was picked up many times. The antigen is not known. From the 5' RACE reads, TCRdb called clonotypes with MiXCR, one entry per CDR3 protein. The sample lists around 9,000 distinct CDR3 sequences; just under 6.5% were seen once. The sample belongs to a study of spatial heterogeneity in lung cancer. V shed 0 bases and J 4 bases; nucleotides not matched to a gene: 6. Germline V lookup: CDR1 ENHRY, CDR2 SYGVKD. This CDR3 has 16 residues. Stated time point: sample taken at primary tumor resection. There were 65 or so donors, all of them untreated patients with early-stage non-small cell lung cancer. Extraction of whole RNA from tumor, nontumor lung or frozen PBMC preceded unsorted sequencing. Study-wide results and caveats: It was estimated that coverage of tumor T cells reached around 7.7% for alpha chains and around 13% for beta chains. It was found that expanded intratumoral alpha and beta TCR counts tracked tumor mutation counts.

The receptor comes from a male donor with early-stage non-small cell lung cancer. The chain couples TRBV10-3 to TRBJ1-3; 7 bases match TRBD1. The specimen comprised lung tumor tissue, sampled at surgery. The CDR3, as DNA: TGTGCCATCAGTGAGTCAAAGGGGGCTGGCGGAAACACCATATATTTT. It specifies CAISESKGAGGNTIYF.